The 28 T cell receptor beta chains presented below share a single source sample, sequenced in a study of T-cell memory formation after mild COVID-19. TCRdb re-analysed the 5' RACE reads in MiXCR, keeping a single row per CDR3 protein. Here the sample spans 470,000 or so distinct CDR3 sequences, 15% to 20% being singletons. The sample consisted of PBMCs or a T cell subset sorted from them (not recorded which). These receptors were obtained from an adult woman who had mild COVID-19 (a few samples of this study predate the infection). Cell type and time point are not known.

The chain joins TRBV20-1 to TRBJ1-6; D not certain. Trimming cost V 1 base and J 0 bases, with 13 bases left between them. CDR1 is DFQATT, CDR2 SNEGSKA, per germline (reference sequence). This CDR3 has 17 amino acids. As DNA, the CDR3 is TGCAGTGCTAGAGTACCCAGTGAAAGCTCCTATAATTCACCCCTCCACTTT. Protein sequence: CSARVPSESSYNSPLHF.

This chain connects TRBV11-2 to TRBJ2-2; no definite D call. Germline V gene data show CDR1 as SGHAT and CDR2 as FQNNGV. The V end lost 4 bases, the J end lost 0 bases, and 15 bases lay between the germline ends. This CDR3 is 17 amino acids long. This CDR3 is CASSSITRTANTGELFF. CDR3 sequence (DNA): TGTGCCAGCAGCTCTATCACGCGGACGGCGAACACCGGGGAGCTGTTTTTT.

This clonotype was detected many times. The gene calls are TRBV7-2 and TRBJ2-1, with TRBD2 matching over 12 bases. This CDR3 has 19 amino acids. Trimming removed 2 bases from V and 9 bases from J; junction bases left unmatched: 17. CDR1 and CDR2 from the germline V gene are SGHTA and FQGNSA. The CDR3 sequence: CASSLLASGRAFPSGEQFF. The CDR3 DNA is TGTGCCAGCAGCTTATTGGCTAGCGGGAGGGCCTTTCCTTCTGGTGAGCAGTTCTTC.

This clonotype came up a few times. The chain combines TRBV12-3 or TRBV12-4 with TRBJ2-3, with TRBD1 identical over 7 bases. This CDR3 has 16 residues. With V trimmed by 6 bases and J by 1 base, 10 bases remained unmatched. This chain's CDR3 is CASSENRGHRTDTQYF. CDR3 nucleotides: TGTGCCAGCAGCGAAAACAGGGGTCACCGCACAGATACGCAGTATTTT.

The chain couples TRBV4-3 to TRBJ2-3; D remains ambiguous. Trimming removed 1 base from V and 6 bases from J, with 5 bases in between. Germline CDR1 and CDR2: LGHNA and YSLEER. The CDR3 contains 12 residues. CDR3 bases: TGCGCCAGCAGCCAAGGTGATGATACGCAGTATTTT. The encoded protein is CASSQGDDTQYF.

The chain carries TRBV7-8 and TRBJ2-5; 7 bases map to TRBD2. CDR3 length: 14 residues. J gave up 5 bases and V 6 bases, and 9 bases lay outside the gene matches. The germline gives CDR1 SGHVS, CDR2 FQNEAQ. The CDR3 is CASRSYGGGETQYF. The CDR3 bases are TGTGCCAGCAGGTCCTACGGGGGAGGGGAGACCCAGTACTTC.

There are a few counts of this clonotype. The gene calls are TRBV24-1 and TRBJ2-3, with 9 bases matching TRBD2. Trimming took 5 bases from V and 3 from J; bases not matched to a gene: 14. Germline loops: CDR1 KGHDR, CDR2 SFDVKD. This CDR3 comprises 18 residues. For the CDR3, the DNA is TGTGCCACCAGTGCCTTCGGCGGGCTAGCGGGACAAACAGATACGCAGTATTTT. Translating it yields CATSAFGGLAGQTDTQYF.

This clonotype was counted a few times. The chain links TRBV20-1 to TRBJ1-5; maybe TRBD1 (5 bases). V was trimmed by 0 bases and J by 4 bases, leaving 16 bases between them. From germline, CDR1 is DFQATT and CDR2 SNEGSKA (reference sequence). This CDR3 has 16 residues. The CDR3 sequence is CSARDSGQGGNQPQHF. CDR3 DNA: TGCAGTGCTAGAGATTCGGGTCAGGGAGGTAATCAGCCCCAGCATTTT.

There are many counts of this clonotype. This rearrangement joins TRBV20-1 to TRBJ2-1; 15 bases map to TRBD2. The CDR3 totals 12 residues. Trimming took 3 bases from V and 12 from J; bases not matched to a gene: 0. From germline, CDR1 is DFQATT and CDR2 SNEGSKA (reference sequence). The CDR3 protein is CSARGLAGGQFF. The CDR3 DNA is TGCAGTGCTAGGGGACTAGCGGGGGGGCAGTTCTTC.

The CDR3 DNA reads TGTGCCACCAGCAGAGAACTGACCCTGAACACTGAAGCTTTCTTT. Translating gives CATSRELTLNTEAFF. This chain links TRBV15 with TRBJ1-1; D is unresolved. Trimming took 0 bases from V and 0 from J, leaving 8 bases between them. From germline, CDR1 is LNHNV and CDR2 YYDKDF (reference sequence). The CDR3 covers 15 residues.

This clonotype was counted between two and nine times. The chain uses TRBV20-1 and TRBJ1-2; 7 bases map to TRBD1. CDR3 length equals 12 residues. Germline V lookup: CDR1 DFQATT, CDR2 SNEGSKA (reference sequence). Trimming removed 7 bases from V and 5 bases from J; junction bases left unmatched: 7. The CDR3 sequence: CSVTQGKYGYTF. The DNA for the CDR3 is TGCAGTGTCACACAGGGGAAATATGGCTACACCTTC.

V is TRBV5-1 and J is TRBJ1-1; tentatively, D is TRBD1 (5 bases). The CDR3 has 14 amino acids. V was shortened by 4 bases and J by 2 bases, with 12 bases between the two germline ends. CDR1 and CDR2 (germline): SGHRS, YFSETQ. DNA of the CDR3: TGCGCCAGCAGCGGGGGGGGAGGAAACACTGAAGCTTTCTTT. Translation gives CASSGGGGNTEAFF.

This clonotype was detected ten times or more. V usage is TRBV3-1 and J usage is TRBJ2-5; D gene unclear. V gave up 4 bases and J gave up 4 bases, with 10 bases separating them. The germline CDR1 and CDR2 sequences are LGHDT and YNNKEL (reference sequence). This CDR3 contains 13 residues. Written as DNA, the CDR3 is TGTGCCAGCAGCCCCCCGGGTATAGAGACCCAGTACTTC. Translating it yields CASSPPGIETQYF.

The V call is TRBV6-2 or TRBV6-3, the J call TRBJ2-7; TRBD2 matches at 12 bases. Germline V gene lookup returns CDR1 MNHEY and CDR2 SVGEGT. Unmatched junction bases numbered 8, after V lost 5 bases and J lost 6 bases. The CDR3 has 15 residues. In DNA, the CDR3 is TGTGCCAGCAGTCCCCTAGCGGGAGGGAGGAGCGAGCAGTACTTC. Its translation is CASSPLAGGRSEQYF.

This clonotype was counted only a few times. This chain joins TRBV4-3 and TRBJ2-5; D is possibly TRBD2 (6 bases). V shed 3 bases and J shed 5 bases, with 13 bases lying between them. In germline, CDR1 is LGHNA, CDR2 YSLEER. The CDR3 has 14 residues. The DNA of the CDR3 is TGCGCCAGCAGCCAGGGGGAGGTCGCGGAGACCCAGTACTTC. It is translated as CASSQGEVAETQYF.

This clonotype was counted a few times. This sequence joins TRBV12-3 or TRBV12-4 and TRBJ1-4; D is undetermined. V lost 4 bases and J lost 3, with 12 bases in between. The CDR3 consists of 15 residues. CDR3 bases: TGTGCCAGCAGTTCAGACGGCGCTCCTAATGAAAAACTGTTTTTT. Its protein product is CASSSDGAPNEKLFF.

This clonotype was observed many times. The V call is TRBV27, the J call TRBJ2-7; 10 positions match TRBD2. Germline values: CDR1 MNHEY, CDR2 SMNVEV (reference sequence). The CDR3 runs to 14 residues. Trimming removed 4 bases from V and 0 bases from J; junction bases left unmatched: 0. CDR3 nucleotides: TGTGCCAGCAGTTGGACTAGCGGCTCCTACGAGCAGTACTTC. Its protein product is CASSWTSGSYEQYF.

The chain combines TRBV5-1 with TRBJ1-2; D unclear. CDR3 length: 13 residues. Trimming removed 0 bases from V and 4 bases from J, with 7 bases in between. Germline V lookup: CDR1 SGHRS, CDR2 YFSETQ. The DNA for the CDR3 is TGCGCCAGCAGCTTGGAAGCGTCCTATGGCTACACCTTC. This translates into CASSLEASYGYTF.

This clonotype was recorded a few times. V is TRBV29-1 and J is TRBJ1-2; the D gene is possibly TRBD1 (6 bases). CDR3 length: 13 residues. V lost 6 bases and J lost 5, with 16 bases in between. Germline values: CDR1 SQVTM, CDR2 ANQGSEA. The CDR3 sequence: CSVQQGNSYGYTF. The CDR3 nucleotides read TGCAGCGTACAACAGGGAAATTCGTATGGCTACACCTTC.

The table lists this clonotype with a few counts. V gene TRBV5-1 combines with J gene TRBJ2-3; 8 bases are shared with TRBD1. The CDR3 runs to 14 residues. V dropped 4 bases and J dropped 4; count of bases not matched to a gene: 5. CDR1 SGHRS and CDR2 YFSETQ come from the germline V gene. CDR3 in DNA: TGCGCCAGCAGCGTGGACAGGGTTTCAGATACGCAGTATTTT. As protein: CASSVDRVSDTQYF.

In this sample, this clonotype turned up a few times. The chain links TRBV15 to TRBJ1-4; 10 bases match TRBD1. This CDR3 contains 16 residues. V lost 3 bases to trimming and J lost 1 base; unmatched junction nucleotides: 2. Germline V gene lookup returns CDR1 LNHNV and CDR2 YYDKDF (reference sequence). The CDR3 here is CATSRGDRGTNEKLFF. CDR3 DNA sequence: TGTGCCACCAGCAGGGGGGACAGGGGAACTAATGAAAAACTGTTTTTT.

The genes are TRBV30 and TRBJ2-3, with 8 bases fitting TRBD2. This CDR3 is 17 amino acids long. V dropped 3 bases and J dropped 4; count of bases not matched to a gene: 15. Germline CDR1 is GTSNPN and CDR2 is SVGIG (reference sequence). CDR3 DNA sequence: TGTGCCTGGAGCGACCTTCTGTTGAGCGGGAGACCAGATACGCAGTATTTT. Protein sequence: CAWSDLLLSGRPDTQYF.

This chain joins TRBV12-3 or TRBV12-4 and TRBJ1-1, with D unclear. The ends were cut back, 5 bases at V and 5 bases at J, with 12 bases in the middle. This CDR3 has 13 amino acids. CDR3 DNA sequence: TGTGCCAGCAGTCCACACCCACGGACTGAAGCTTTCTTT. It translates to CASSPHPRTEAFF.

This clonotype was seen only a few times. J is TRBJ2-7 and V is TRBV2, with TRBD2 matching over 7 bases. Germline V CDR1 and CDR2: SNHLY, FYNNEI. The CDR3 covers 14 residues. Losses at the gene ends were 3 bases for V and 3 bases for J; bases not matched to a gene: 5. Written as DNA, the CDR3 is TGTGCCAGCAGTGAGACTAGCCAATTCTACGAGCAGTACTTC. It encodes CASSETSQFYEQYF.

This chain links TRBV7-9 with TRBJ2-1; 9 positions agree with TRBD1. With 3 bases clipped from V and 8 bases from J, the junction kept 8 bases outside the gene matches. Germline CDR1 SEHNR, CDR2 FQNEAQ (reference sequence). The length of the CDR3 is 15 residues. The CDR3 loop reads CASSLIQGAEDEQFF. For the CDR3, the DNA is TGTGCCAGCAGCTTGATACAGGGGGCGGAGGATGAGCAGTTCTTC.

The J gene is TRBJ2-7, the V gene TRBV6-5, with D perhaps given as TRBD1 or TRBD2 (5 bases each). V was clipped by 2 bases and J by 2 bases, with 10 bases between them. Looked up from germline, CDR1 is MNHEY and CDR2 is SVGAGI. This CDR3 comprises 14 residues. The CDR3 bases are TGTGCCAGCAGTTACCGTGAGGGACCCTACGAGCAGTACTTC. This gives the protein CASSYREGPYEQYF.

This clonotype has at least ten counts. This chain's CDR3 is CSARWLGLHEKLFF. The CDR3 DNA reads TGCAGTGCTAGGTGGCTCGGGCTTCATGAAAAACTGTTTTTT. The V gene is TRBV20-1, the J gene TRBJ1-4; the D is unclear. The CDR3 length is 14 residues. The germline V gene has CDR1 DFQATT and CDR2 SNEGSKA (reference sequence). Trimming stripped 3 bases from V and 6 bases from J, with 14 bases between.

This clonotype has just a few counts. V is TRBV5-1 and J is TRBJ2-7; a possible D gene is TRBD2 (6 bases). Trimming took 5 bases from V and 5 from J, leaving 14 bases between them. The CDR3 is 13 amino acids. CDR1 is SGHRS, CDR2 YFSETQ, per germline. The DNA of the CDR3 is TGCGCCAGCAGGGCGGGAATGCGGAACGAGCAGTACTTC. Residues: CASRAGMRNEQYF.